The 24 T cell receptor beta chains given below trace back to one sample, sequenced in a study of T-cell reconstitution after alpha-beta-depleted transplantation in children. TCRbeta library construction was performed incorporating unique molecular identifiers. One entry per CDR3 protein, called by TCRdb with MiXCR from the PCR reads. The repertoire holds about 640,000 distinct CDR3 sequences, with approximately 13% as singletons. Sequencing was performed on PBMCs, mostly from graft donor cells, taken 360 days after TCRalphabeta/CD19-depleted stem cell transplant. These receptors were obtained from a male patient aged 10 to 17 who had a stem cell transplant for acute myeloid leukemia, so the T cells may come from the graft donor.

V usage is TRBV20-1 and J usage is TRBJ2-5; D not resolved. The V and J ends lost 6 bases and 2 bases respectively, with 7 bases between them. The germline gives CDR1 DFQATT, CDR2 SNEGSKA (reference sequence). The CDR3 contains 11 residues. CDR3 sequence: CSAKTQETQYF. The CDR3 coding sequence is TGCAGTGCAAAAACTCAAGAGACCCAGTACTTC.

There are a few counts of this clonotype. The genes are TRBV12-3 or TRBV12-4 and TRBJ2-2; D might be TRBD1 or TRBD2, each matching 5 bases. Trimming removed 3 bases from V and 2 bases from J, with 13 bases in between. The CDR3 is made up of 16 amino acids. CDR3 sequence reads: CASSLGTLGNTGELFF. The CDR3 nucleotides are TGTGCCAGCAGTTTGGGGACCCTGGGAAACACCGGGGAGCTGTTTTTT.

This clonotype has ten or more counts. The rearrangement joins TRBV12-3 or TRBV12-4 to TRBJ2-7; 15 bases agree with TRBD2. This CDR3 is 15 amino acids long. V shed 6 bases and J 3 bases; nucleotides not matched to a gene: 3. DNA for the CDR3: TGTGCCAGCAGGGGACTAGCGGGAGGATACTACGAGCAGTACTTC. Its protein product is CASRGLAGGYYEQYF.

This clonotype was recorded a few times. The chain uses TRBV25-1 and TRBJ2-7, with D possibly matching TRBD1 (6 bases). Per the germline V gene, CDR1 is MGHDK and CDR2 is SYGVNS. CDR3 length: 15 residues. Between the trimmed V and J ends, which lost 3 bases and 4 bases, there was a span of 16 bases. For the CDR3, the DNA is TGTGCCAGCAGTGATCCTGTGGGGACAAAGTACGAGCAGTACTTC. Protein product: CASSDPVGTKYEQYF.

The V and J genes are TRBV6-2 or TRBV6-3 and TRBJ2-7; a possible D gene is TRBD1 (5 bases). Germline V lookup: CDR1 MNHEY, CDR2 SVGEGT. Deletions cut 10 bases from V and 4 bases from J, with 14 bases between. The CDR3 is 12 residues long. DNA for the CDR3: TGTGCCACCCGAGAGCAGGGATACGAGCAGTACTTC. Protein: CATREQGYEQYF.

The chain couples TRBV4-2 to TRBJ2-2; D remains ambiguous. This CDR3 region has 14 residues. V was pared by 0 bases and J by 4 bases, with 6 bases between. CDR1 and CDR2 from the germline V gene are LGHNA and YNFKEQ. As DNA, the CDR3 is TGTGCCAGCAGCCAAGATCACGCCACCGGGGAGCTGTTTTTT. Its protein product is CASSQDHATGELFF.

This chain joins TRBV12-3 or TRBV12-4 and TRBJ1-4; D may be TRBD1 (6 bases). This CDR3 has 13 amino acids. The germline V and J ends were trimmed by 9 bases and 7 bases, with 15 bases remaining between them. CDR3 coding DNA: TGTGCCAGTTCGGGGGGGCGAGGTGAAAAACTGTTTTTT. Translating gives CASSGGRGEKLFF.

This clonotype was recorded a few times. The chain joins TRBV24-1 to TRBJ2-2; D is ambiguous. V was cut by 7 bases and J by 12 bases, with 14 bases left in between. The length of the CDR3 is 12 residues. Germline lookup yields CDR1 KGHDR and CDR2 SFDVKD. Here the CDR3 DNA reads TGTGCCACCAGCTTACCCCAGAGCCAGCTGTTTTTT. It specifies CATSLPQSQLFF.

The rearrangement joins TRBV7-9 to TRBJ2-1, with TRBD2 as a possible D gene (6 bases). This CDR3 region has 12 residues. V lost 7 bases and J 9 bases, leaving 13 bases between the germline ends. Germline-derived CDR1 and CDR2 are SEHNR and FQNEAQ (reference sequence). CDR3 bases: TGTGCCAGCATCGGAGGGACCGTTGAGCAGTTCTTC. Protein: CASIGGTVEQFF.

This clonotype was counted ten times or more. V gene TRBV20-1 combines with J gene TRBJ2-2, with 7 bases matching TRBD1. The CDR3 totals 15 residues. The V and J ends lost 6 bases and 1 base, in that order; junction bases with no gene match: 8. Germline values: CDR1 DFQATT, CDR2 SNEGSKA (reference sequence). CDR3 in DNA: TGCAGTGCCCCCAAGGACAGGAAGAACACCGGGGAGCTGTTTTTT. Residues: CSAPKDRKNTGELFF.

There are many counts of this clonotype. The V and J genes are TRBV5-1 and TRBJ2-7; D is unresolved. Per germline, CDR1 SGHRS and CDR2 YFSETQ. CDR3 length equals 14 residues. Deletions cut 0 bases from V and 1 base from J, with 8 bases between. The CDR3 spells CASSLAQLSYEQYF. CDR3 in DNA: TGCGCCAGCAGCTTGGCCCAACTATCCTACGAGCAGTACTTC. Supplemented by reference TRBV5-1 and TRBJ2-7, the full variable domain reads KAGVTQTPRYLIKTRGQQVTLSCSPISGHRSVSWYQQTPGQGLQFLFEYFSETQRNKGNFPGRFSGRQFSNSRSEMNVSTLELGDSALYLCASSLAQLSYEQYFGPGTRLTVT.

The V and J genes are TRBV12-3 or TRBV12-4 and TRBJ2-1; no clear D gene. CDR3 size: 14 residues. Trimming cost V 5 bases and J 0 bases, with 8 bases left between them. The CDR3 coding sequence is TGTGCCAGCAGTAGGATTAGCTCCTACAATGAGCAGTTCTTC. This encodes CASSRISSYNEQFF.

This clonotype was observed many times. The V gene is TRBV20-1, the J gene TRBJ2-1; 8 bases map to TRBD1. CDR1 is DFQATT, CDR2 SNEGSKA, per germline (reference sequence). V shed 5 bases and J 8 bases; nucleotides not matched to a gene: 8. This CDR3 is built from 13 residues. In nucleotides, the CDR3 is TGCAGTGCTTCCAGGACAGGGTTTGATGAGCAGTTCTTC. It encodes CSASRTGFDEQFF.

This rearrangement joins TRBV4-3 to TRBJ1-2; D is unresolved. V gave up 0 bases and J gave up 0 bases, with 8 bases separating them. The CDR3 runs to 15 residues. Germline CDR1 LGHNA, CDR2 YSLEER. The CDR3 DNA reads as TGCGCCAGCAGCCAAGATTCCAACACTAACTATGGCTACACCTTC. This gives the protein CASSQDSNTNYGYTF.

V usage is TRBV10-3 and J usage is TRBJ2-7; the match to TRBD1 covers 8 bases. CDR3 length equals 13 residues. The junction had 6 bases not matched to a gene; V was cut back by 6 bases and J by 5 bases. Germline CDR1 ENHRY, CDR2 SYGVKD. CDR3 sequence reads: CAISWTGSNEQYF. The CDR3 nucleotides are TGTGCCATCAGCTGGACAGGGTCCAACGAGCAGTACTTC.

The chain carries TRBV5-1 and TRBJ2-7; D may be TRBD1 (5 bases). The CDR3 is 13 amino acids. Deletions cut 6 bases from V and 1 base from J, with 11 bases between. Germline values: CDR1 SGHRS, CDR2 YFSETQ. The DNA of the CDR3 is TGCGCCAGCAACCAGGGCAAGTCCTACGAGCAGTACTTC. This translates into CASNQGKSYEQYF.

The gene calls are TRBV7-2 and TRBJ2-1, with a weak D call TRBD2 (6 bases). Trimming took off 5 bases at V and 1 base at J, with 18 bases between the two ends. The CDR3 loop spans 17 amino acids. CDR1 is SGHTA and CDR2 is FQGNSA in the germline V gene. The CDR3 spells CASSLRIGGKSYNEQFF. DNA for the CDR3: TGTGCCAGCAGCCTTAGGATAGGAGGGAAATCCTACAATGAGCAGTTCTTC.

This clonotype occurred many times. This chain uses TRBV12-3 or TRBV12-4 with TRBJ2-7, with 9 positions matching TRBD1. V trimming: 6 bases; J trimming: 1 base; junction bases outside the gene matches: 7. There are 15 residues in the CDR3. The CDR3 sequence: CASSFAGTGSYEQYF. The CDR3 DNA follows: TGTGCCAGCAGCTTCGCCGGGACAGGGTCCTACGAGCAGTACTTC.

This clonotype was seen only a few times. This chain uses TRBV20-1 with TRBJ2-1; tentatively, D is TRBD2 (6 bases). The germline V gene encodes CDR1 DFQATT and CDR2 SNEGSKA (reference sequence). The CDR3 is made up of 15 amino acids. The ends were cut back, 3 bases at V and 3 bases at J, with 15 bases in the middle. CDR3: CSASYEPEGYNEQFF. DNA of the CDR3: TGCAGTGCTAGCTATGAGCCGGAGGGCTACAATGAGCAGTTCTTC.

This clonotype was recorded a few times. The chain joins TRBV7-2 to TRBJ2-7; D perhaps matches TRBD1 (6 bases). Germline CDR1 is SGHTA and CDR2 is FQGNSA. The CDR3 spans 16 residues. Deletions cut 1 base from V and 7 bases from J, with 20 bases between. This CDR3 reads CASSLGARQGRREQYF. CDR3 coding DNA: TGTGCCAGCAGCTTAGGGGCACGTCAGGGGAGAAGGGAGCAGTACTTC.

This clonotype appeared many times. The gene calls are TRBV28 and TRBJ2-5, with 9 bases aligning to TRBD1. CDR3 length: 16 amino acids. CDR1 MDHEN and CDR2 SYDVKM come from the germline V gene. V trimming: 7 bases; J trimming: 3 bases; junction bases outside the gene matches: 12. The CDR3 DNA is TGTGCCAGCAACCTACCAACAGGGGGCACCGAAGAGACCCAGTACTTC. Translated: CASNLPTGGTEETQYF.

This clonotype was picked up many times. The gene calls are TRBV27 and TRBJ2-1, with TRBD1 matching 7 bases. CDR3 size: 14 residues. Trimming cost V 6 bases and J 0 bases; bases outside gene matches: 2. Germline loops: CDR1 MNHEY, CDR2 SMNVEV (reference sequence). For the CDR3, the DNA is TGTGCCAGCAGGGGACAGAGCTCCTACAATGAGCAGTTCTTC. Its translation is CASRGQSSYNEQFF.

The chain couples TRBV12-3 or TRBV12-4 to TRBJ2-1; no firm D call. The length of the CDR3 is 14 residues. V was clipped by 8 bases and J by 2 bases, with 13 bases between them. The CDR3 spells CASRSWVAYNEQFF. In nucleotides, the CDR3 is TGTGCCAGCCGCTCCTGGGTGGCCTACAATGAGCAGTTCTTC.

The rearrangement joins TRBV6-5 to TRBJ2-7, with 8 positions matching TRBD2. Trimming took 1 base from V and 3 from J; bases not matched to a gene: 14. The germline gives CDR1 MNHEY, CDR2 SVGAGI. CDR3 length: 18 residues. The CDR3 reads CASSYWIDSGNSFYEQYF. In DNA, the CDR3 is TGTGCCAGCAGTTACTGGATAGATAGCGGGAATTCTTTCTACGAGCAGTACTTC.